Presented here are 9 T cell receptor beta chains from one specimen sequenced in a study of shared clonotypes between healthy human individuals. Sequencing was performed with immunoSEQ multiplex PCR; in TCRdb, only in-frame clones are kept and a portion is missing. The sample records hundreds of thousands of clones, 95% to 98% being singletons. Material for sequencing was naive CD4+ T cells sorted from blood. Specified subset: CD45RA+ positively selected. The receptors come from a woman in her twenties or thirties in good health.

This chain joins TRBV27 and TRBJ1-1; perhaps TRBD1 as D (6 bases). CDR3 size: 16 residues. Germline V CDR1 and CDR2: MNHEY, SMNVEV (reference sequence). Deletions cut 4 bases from V and 0 bases from J, with 15 bases between. The CDR3 sequence is CASSSWGGGMNTEAFF. The CDR3 region has the DNA TGTGCCAGCAGTTCTTGGGGGGGCGGCATGAACACTGAAGCTTTCTTT.

J is TRBJ2-2 and V is TRBV10-2; D is possibly TRBD1 or TRBD2 (5 bases each). V was shortened by 9 bases and J by 2 bases, with 10 bases between the two germline ends. The CDR3 consists of 13 residues. Germline CDR1 reads WSHSY; CDR2 reads SAAADI. The CDR3 loop is CASRDDNTGELFF. As DNA, the CDR3 is TGCGCCAGTAGGGACGATAACACCGGGGAGCTGTTTTTT.

V gene TRBV7-2 combines with J gene TRBJ2-3; 8 bases are shared with TRBD2. The CDR3 is 15 residues long. Per the germline V gene, CDR1 is SGHTA and CDR2 is FQGNSA. Trimming removed 5 bases from V and 0 bases from J; junction bases left unmatched: 4. The CDR3 spells CASSPQRGSTDTQYF. CDR3 bases: TGTGCCAGCAGCCCACAGCGGGGGAGCACAGATACGCAGTATTTT.

The chain combines TRBV5-1 with TRBJ2-7; TRBD2 matches at 8 bases. The CDR3 has 14 amino acids. Looked up from germline, CDR1 is SGHRS and CDR2 is YFSETQ. V shed 4 bases, J shed 3 bases, and the junction held 6 bases outside the gene matches. The CDR3 DNA reads TGCGCCAGCAGCCCGCCTAGCGGGTTCTACGAGCAGTACTTC. Translating it yields CASSPPSGFYEQYF.

The rearrangement joins TRBV28 to TRBJ2-7; D is ambiguous. The CDR3 length is 18 residues. Trimming cost V 4 bases and J 2 bases, with 24 bases left between them. In germline, CDR1 is MDHEN, CDR2 SYDVKM. CDR3 loop: CASSYKISLKTTPYEQYF. The CDR3 DNA sequence: TGTGCCAGCAGTTATAAGATATCCTTGAAGACCACGCCCTACGAGCAGTACTTC.

The CDR3 reads CASSLAEGSTEAFF. The CDR3, as DNA: TGCGCCAGCAGCTTGGCCGAGGGTTCCACTGAAGCTTTCTTT. This sequence joins TRBV5-1 and TRBJ1-1; no definite D call. There are 14 residues in the CDR3. Per the germline V gene, CDR1 is SGHRS and CDR2 is YFSETQ. V lost 0 bases, J lost 4 bases, and 10 bases lay in between.

This clone has a single count. V is TRBV7-9 and J is TRBJ2-1; 13 bases are shared with TRBD2. V gave up 2 bases and J gave up 7 bases; unmatched junction bases: 5. This CDR3 is built from 16 residues. Per germline, CDR1 SEHNR and CDR2 FQNEAQ (reference sequence). The DNA for the CDR3 is TGTGCCAGCAGCTTACTGGGACTAGCGGGGTCAAATGAGCAGTTCTTC. Translating gives CASSLLGLAGSNEQFF.

The chain recombines TRBV27 with TRBJ2-2; 11 nucleotides match TRBD2. Germline CDR1 and CDR2: MNHEY and SMNVEV (reference sequence). This CDR3 region has 16 residues. Losses at the gene ends were 5 bases for V and 5 bases for J; bases not matched to a gene: 7. This CDR3 reads CASSQTSGDHTGELFF. The CDR3, as DNA: TGTGCCAGCAGTCAGACTAGCGGGGACCATACCGGGGAGCTGTTTTTT.

This clone was detected only once. The V and J genes are TRBV6-5 and TRBJ2-1; TRBD2 agrees at 8 bases. Germline-derived CDR1 and CDR2 are MNHEY and SVGAGI. This CDR3 has 16 amino acids. V gave up 0 bases and J gave up 7 bases; unmatched junction bases: 8. CDR3: CASSYSISGAANEQFF. In nucleotides, the CDR3 is TGTGCCAGCAGTTACTCGATTAGCGGGGCAGCTAATGAGCAGTTCTTC.